The clone carrying this TCR beta chain has at least ten counts. V dropped 6 bases and J dropped 0 bases, with 12 bases sitting between them. CDR3 length: 14 residues. CDR1 is SGHRS and CDR2 is YFSETQ in the germline V gene. TCR beta CDR3 sequences were amplified from RNA transcripts. Researchers ran a first-round RT-PCR on the TCR CDR3 using the HTBI primer set. Via MiXCR, TCRdb re-called the multiplex PCR reads, giving one row per CDR3 protein. The table records fewer than 500,000 distinct CDR3 sequences, approximately 15% of them present only once. This sample was taken from a study of T cells in Graves' hyperthyroidism and ophthalmopathy.

This sequence joins TRBV5-1 and TRBJ1-2; D is unclear. Material for sequencing was blood. The sequence was collected from a man between 18 and 29 years old with Graves' ophthalmopathy. Here the CDR3 DNA reads TGCGCCAGCAACCCGGGCCCAGCTAACTATGGCTACACCTTC. As protein: CASNPGPANYGYTF.